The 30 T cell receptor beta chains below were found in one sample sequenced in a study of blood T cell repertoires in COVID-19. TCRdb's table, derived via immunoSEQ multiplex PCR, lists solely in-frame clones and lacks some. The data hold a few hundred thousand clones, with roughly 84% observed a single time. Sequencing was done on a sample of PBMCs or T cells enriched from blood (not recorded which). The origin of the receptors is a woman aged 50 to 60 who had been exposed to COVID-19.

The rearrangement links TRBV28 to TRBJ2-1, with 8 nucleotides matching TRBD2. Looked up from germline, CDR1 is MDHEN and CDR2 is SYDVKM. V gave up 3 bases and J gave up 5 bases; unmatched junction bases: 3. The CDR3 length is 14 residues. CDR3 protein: CASSFAGGDNEQFF. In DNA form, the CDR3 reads TGTGCCAGCAGTTTTGCGGGGGGCGACAATGAGCAGTTCTTC.

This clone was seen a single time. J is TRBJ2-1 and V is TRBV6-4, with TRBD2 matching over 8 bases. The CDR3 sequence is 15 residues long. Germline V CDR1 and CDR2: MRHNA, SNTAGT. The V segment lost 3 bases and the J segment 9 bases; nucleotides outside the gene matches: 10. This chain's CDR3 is CASSEGSGDEGEQFF. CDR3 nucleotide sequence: TGTGCCAGCAGTGAAGGTAGCGGGGATGAGGGTGAGCAGTTCTTC.

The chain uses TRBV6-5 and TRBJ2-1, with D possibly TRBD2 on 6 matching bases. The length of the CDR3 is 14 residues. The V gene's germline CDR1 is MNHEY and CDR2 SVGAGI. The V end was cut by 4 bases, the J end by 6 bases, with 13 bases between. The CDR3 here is CASSLGLNVNEQFF. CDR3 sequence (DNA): TGTGCCAGCAGTTTGGGACTTAATGTCAATGAGCAGTTCTTC.

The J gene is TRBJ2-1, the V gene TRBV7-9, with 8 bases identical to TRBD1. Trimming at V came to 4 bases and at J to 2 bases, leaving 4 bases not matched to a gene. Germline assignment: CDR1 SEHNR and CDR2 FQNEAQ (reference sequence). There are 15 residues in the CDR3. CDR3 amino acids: CASSSDRAPYNEQFF. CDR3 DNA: TGTGCCAGCAGCTCGGACAGGGCACCCTACAATGAGCAGTTCTTC.

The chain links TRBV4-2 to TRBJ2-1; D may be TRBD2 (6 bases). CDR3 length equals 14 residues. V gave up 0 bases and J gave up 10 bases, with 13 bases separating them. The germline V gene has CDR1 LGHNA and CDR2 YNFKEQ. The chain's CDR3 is CASSQEMVGGEQFF. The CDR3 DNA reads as TGTGCCAGCAGCCAAGAGATGGTCGGGGGAGAGCAGTTCTTC.

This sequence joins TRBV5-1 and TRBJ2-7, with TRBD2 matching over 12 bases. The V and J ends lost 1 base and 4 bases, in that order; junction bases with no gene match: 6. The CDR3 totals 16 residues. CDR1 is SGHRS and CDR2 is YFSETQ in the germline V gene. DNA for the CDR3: TGCGCCAGCAGCTTGATCCTAGCGGGGGGGCTGTACGAGCAGTACTTC. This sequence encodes CASSLILAGGLYEQYF.

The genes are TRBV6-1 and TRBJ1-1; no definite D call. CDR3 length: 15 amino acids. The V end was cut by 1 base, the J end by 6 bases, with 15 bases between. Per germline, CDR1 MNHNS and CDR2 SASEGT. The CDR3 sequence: CASSEETRGAAEAFF. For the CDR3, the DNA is TGTGCCAGCAGTGAAGAGACTAGAGGCGCCGCTGAAGCTTTCTTT.

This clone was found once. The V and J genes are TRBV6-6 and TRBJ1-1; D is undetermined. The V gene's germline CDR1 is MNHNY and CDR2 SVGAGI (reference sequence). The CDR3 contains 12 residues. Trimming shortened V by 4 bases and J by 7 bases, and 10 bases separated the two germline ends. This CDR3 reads CASSSHNLEAFF. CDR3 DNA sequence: TGTGCCAGCAGTTCCCACAACCTTGAAGCTTTCTTT.

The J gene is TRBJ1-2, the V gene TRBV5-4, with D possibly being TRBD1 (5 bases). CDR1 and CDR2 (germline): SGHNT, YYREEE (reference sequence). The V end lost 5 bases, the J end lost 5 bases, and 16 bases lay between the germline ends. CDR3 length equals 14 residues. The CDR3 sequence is CASRYRRLGYGYTF. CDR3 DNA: TGTGCCAGCAGGTACAGGCGGCTAGGGTATGGCTACACCTTC.

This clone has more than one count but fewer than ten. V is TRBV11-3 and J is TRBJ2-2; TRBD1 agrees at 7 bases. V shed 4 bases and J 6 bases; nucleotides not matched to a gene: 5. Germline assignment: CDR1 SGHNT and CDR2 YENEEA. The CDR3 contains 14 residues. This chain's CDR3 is CASSSTGVAGELFF. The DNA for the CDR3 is TGTGCCAGCAGCTCAACAGGGGTCGCCGGGGAGCTGTTTTTT.

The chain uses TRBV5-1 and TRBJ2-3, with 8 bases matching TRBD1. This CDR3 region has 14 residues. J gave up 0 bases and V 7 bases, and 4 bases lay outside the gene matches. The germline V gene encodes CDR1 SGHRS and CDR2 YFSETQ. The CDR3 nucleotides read TGCGCCAGCTCCAGGACAGGGAGCACAGATACGCAGTATTTT. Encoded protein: CASSRTGSTDTQYF.

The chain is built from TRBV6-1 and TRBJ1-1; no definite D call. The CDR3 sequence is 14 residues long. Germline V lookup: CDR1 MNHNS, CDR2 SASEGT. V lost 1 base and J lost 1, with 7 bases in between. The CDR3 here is CASSEDIPNTEAFF. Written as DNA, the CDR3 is TGTGCCAGCAGTGAAGACATCCCGAACACTGAAGCTTTCTTT.

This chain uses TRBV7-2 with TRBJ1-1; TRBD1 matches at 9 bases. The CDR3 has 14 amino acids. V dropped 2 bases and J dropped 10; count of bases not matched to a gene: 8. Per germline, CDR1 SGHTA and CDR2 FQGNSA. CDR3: CASSLPRDRDGAFF. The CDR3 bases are TGTGCCAGCAGCTTACCCCGGGACAGGGACGGAGCTTTCTTT.

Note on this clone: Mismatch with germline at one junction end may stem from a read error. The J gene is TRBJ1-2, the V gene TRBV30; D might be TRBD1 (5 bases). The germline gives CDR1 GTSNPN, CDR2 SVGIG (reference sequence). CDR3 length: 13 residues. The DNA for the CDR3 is TGTGCCTGGAATAGGGGATTAAACTATGGTTACACCTTC. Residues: CAWNRGLNYGYTF.

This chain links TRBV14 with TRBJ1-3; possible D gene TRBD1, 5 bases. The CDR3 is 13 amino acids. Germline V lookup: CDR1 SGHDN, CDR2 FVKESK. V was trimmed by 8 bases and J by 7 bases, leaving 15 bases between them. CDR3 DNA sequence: TGTGCCAGCCGGGACTCCTCGGGGAACACCATATATTTT. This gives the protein CASRDSSGNTIYF.

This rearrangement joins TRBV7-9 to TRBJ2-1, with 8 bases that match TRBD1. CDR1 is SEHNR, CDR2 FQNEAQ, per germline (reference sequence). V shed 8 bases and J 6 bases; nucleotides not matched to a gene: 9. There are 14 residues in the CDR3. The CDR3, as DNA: TGTGCCAGCTTTCTGGGGACAGGCACCAATGAGCAGTTCTTC. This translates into CASFLGTGTNEQFF.

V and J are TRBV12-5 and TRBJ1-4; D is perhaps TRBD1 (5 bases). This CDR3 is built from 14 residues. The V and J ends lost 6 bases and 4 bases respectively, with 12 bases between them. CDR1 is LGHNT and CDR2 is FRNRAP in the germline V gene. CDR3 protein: CASGKGVDNEKLFF. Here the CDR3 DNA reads TGTGCTAGTGGAAAAGGGGTCGATAATGAAAAACTGTTTTTT.

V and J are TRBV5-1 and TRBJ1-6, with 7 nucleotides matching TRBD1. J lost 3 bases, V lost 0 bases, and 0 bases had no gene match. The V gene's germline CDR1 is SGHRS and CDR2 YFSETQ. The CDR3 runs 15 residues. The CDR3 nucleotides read TGCGCCAGCAGCTTGGGGACAGGCTATAATTCACCCCTCCACTTT. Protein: CASSLGTGYNSPLHF.

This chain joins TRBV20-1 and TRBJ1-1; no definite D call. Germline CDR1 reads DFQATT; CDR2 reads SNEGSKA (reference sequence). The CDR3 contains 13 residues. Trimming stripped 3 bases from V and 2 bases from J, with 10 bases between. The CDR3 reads CSASIGGNTEAFF. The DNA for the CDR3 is TGCAGTGCTAGTATTGGCGGCAACACTGAAGCTTTCTTT.

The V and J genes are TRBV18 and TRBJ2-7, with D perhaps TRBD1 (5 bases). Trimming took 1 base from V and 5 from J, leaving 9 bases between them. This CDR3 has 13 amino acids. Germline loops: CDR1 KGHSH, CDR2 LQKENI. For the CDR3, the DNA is TGTGCCAGCTCACCACACAGGTTGGACGAGCAGTACTTC. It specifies CASSPHRLDEQYF.

The CDR3 nucleotides read TGTGCCAGCAGTGAATGGTGGCAGAATTCACCCCTCCACTTT. Amino acids: CASSEWWQNSPLHF. The chain is built from TRBV25-1 and TRBJ1-6; unclear D gene. Germline-derived CDR1 and CDR2 are MGHDK and SYGVNS. The CDR3 has 14 residues. V lost 1 base to trimming and J lost 7 bases, with 8 bases between them.

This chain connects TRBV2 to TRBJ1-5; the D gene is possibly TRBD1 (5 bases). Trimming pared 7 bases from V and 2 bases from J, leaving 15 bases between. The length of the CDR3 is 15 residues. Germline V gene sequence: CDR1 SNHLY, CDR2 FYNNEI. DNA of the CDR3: TGTGCCAGCACCATGAACGGCAGGGGCAATCAGCCCCAGCATTTT. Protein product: CASTMNGRGNQPQHF.

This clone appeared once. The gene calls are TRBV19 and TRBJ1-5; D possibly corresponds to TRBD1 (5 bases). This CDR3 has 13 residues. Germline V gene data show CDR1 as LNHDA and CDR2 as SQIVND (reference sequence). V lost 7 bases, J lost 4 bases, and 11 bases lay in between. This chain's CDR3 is CASTRGSNQPQHF. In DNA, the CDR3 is TGTGCCAGTACTAGGGGTTCTAATCAGCCCCAGCATTTT.

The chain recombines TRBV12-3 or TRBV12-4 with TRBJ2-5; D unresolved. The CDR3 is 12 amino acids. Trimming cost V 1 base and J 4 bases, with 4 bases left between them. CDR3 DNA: TGTGCCAGCAGTTTAGGTCGAGAGACCCAGTACTTC. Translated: CASSLGRETQYF.

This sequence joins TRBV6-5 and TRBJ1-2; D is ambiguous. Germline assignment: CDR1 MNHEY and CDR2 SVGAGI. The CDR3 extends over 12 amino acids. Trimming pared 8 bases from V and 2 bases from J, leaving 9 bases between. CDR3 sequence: CASLGRNYGYTF. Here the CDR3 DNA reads TGTGCCAGCTTGGGGAGGAACTATGGCTACACCTTC.

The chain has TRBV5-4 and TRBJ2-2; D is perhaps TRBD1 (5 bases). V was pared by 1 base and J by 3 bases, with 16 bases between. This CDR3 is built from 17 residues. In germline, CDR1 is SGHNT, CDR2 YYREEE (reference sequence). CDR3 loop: CASSLWGRFDYTGELFF. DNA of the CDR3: TGTGCCAGCAGCTTGTGGGGCAGGTTCGACTACACCGGGGAGCTGTTTTTT.

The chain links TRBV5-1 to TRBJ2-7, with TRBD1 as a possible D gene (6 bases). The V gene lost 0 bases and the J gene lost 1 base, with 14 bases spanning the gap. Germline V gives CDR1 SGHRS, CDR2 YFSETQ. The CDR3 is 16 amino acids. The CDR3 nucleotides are TGCGCCAGCAGCTTGGCTATTCCCAGGGGATCCTACGAGCAGTACTTC. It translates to CASSLAIPRGSYEQYF.

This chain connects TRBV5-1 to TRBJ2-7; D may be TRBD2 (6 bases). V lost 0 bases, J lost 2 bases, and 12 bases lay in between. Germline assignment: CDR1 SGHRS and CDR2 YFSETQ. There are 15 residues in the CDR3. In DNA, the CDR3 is TGCGCCAGCAGCTTGGAGGACGGGAGTCCCTACGAGCAGTACTTC. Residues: CASSLEDGSPYEQYF. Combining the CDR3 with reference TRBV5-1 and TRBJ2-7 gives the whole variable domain KAGVTQTPRYLIKTRGQQVTLSCSPISGHRSVSWYQQTPGQGLQFLFEYFSETQRNKGNFPGRFSGRQFSNSRSEMNVSTLELGDSALYLCASSLEDGSPYEQYFGPGTRLTVT.

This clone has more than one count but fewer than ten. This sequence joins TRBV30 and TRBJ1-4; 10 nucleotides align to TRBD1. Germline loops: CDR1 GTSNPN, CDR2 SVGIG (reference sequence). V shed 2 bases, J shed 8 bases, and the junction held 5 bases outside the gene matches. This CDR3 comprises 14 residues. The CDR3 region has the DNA TGTGCCTGGAGTCCCGGACAGGGGGGAGAAAAACTGTTTTTT. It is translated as CAWSPGQGGEKLFF.

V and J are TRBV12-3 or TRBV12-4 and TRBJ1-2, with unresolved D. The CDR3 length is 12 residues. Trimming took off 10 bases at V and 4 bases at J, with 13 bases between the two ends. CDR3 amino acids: CATTSSGYGYTF. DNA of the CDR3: TGTGCCACTACGAGTTCCGGCTATGGCTACACCTTC.